A selection of T cell receptor beta chains follows, all from one sample in a study of blood T cell repertoires in COVID-19. Some clones are missing from TCRdb's copy, which holds only in-frame ones; the method was immunoSEQ multiplex PCR. Of more than 90,000 clones in the sample, more than 75% were seen once. The sequenced sample was peripheral blood. The source of these receptors is a woman aged 25 to 39 with acute or convalescent COVID-19. Each CDR3 is given with its conserved first and last residue. The D gene is left open where the match is weak. Size values are once, few and many counts, or a class for expanded clones, and some rows have none.

j_call clone_size d_call cdr3_length v_call cdr3_nt cdr3_aa
TRBJ2-7 NA NA 15 TRBV19 TGTGCCAGTAGTATAGTCCTATTATCTCGGACAGCTACGTACTTC CASSIVLLSRTATYF
TRBJ2-3 once NA 16 TRBV28 TGTGCCAGCAGTCCTGGACTCCGGGTCGGTGCAGATACGCAGTATTTT CASSPGLRVGADTQYF
TRBJ2-1 once NA 14 TRBV6-2/TRBV6-3 TGTGCCAGCAGCCGACTTGACAGAAACAATGAGCAGTTCTTC CASSRLDRNNEQFF
TRBJ1-2 NA NA 16 TRBV28 TGTGCCAGCAGTTTAGGGGGAGGCCGAGCTAACTATGGCTACACCTTC CASSLGGGRANYGYTF
TRBJ1-3 once NA 17 TRBV12-5 TGTGCTAGTGGTTTCGCCCTCGAGGGATTAACTGGAAACACCATATATTTT CASGFALEGLTGNTIYF
TRBJ2-7 NA NA 15 TRBV6-5 TGTGCCAGCAGGGGCCGGGACGGGAGCTCCTACGAGCAGTACTTC CASRGRDGSSYEQYF
TRBJ2-7 few TRBD1 16 TRBV7-8 TGTGCCAGCAGCTTAAGGGCGGGACAGGGTCTCTACGAGCAGTACTTC CASSLRAGQGLYEQYF
TRBJ1-1 NA NA 13 TRBV11-2 TGTGCCAGCAGCTTAGGCAGAGGGACTGAAGCTTTCTTT CASSLGRGTEAFF
TRBJ1-1 NA TRBD1 14 TRBV28 TGTGCCAGCAGTTGGACAGGGAGGGTCACTGAAGCTTTCTTT CASSWTGRVTEAFF
TRBJ1-2 NA NA 11 TRBV12-3/TRBV12-4 TGTGCCATCCCAACGGGACAAGGCTACACCTTC CAIPTGQGYTF
TRBJ1-2 once NA 15 TRBV2 TGTGCCAGCAGCGAGGACAACGGTGACTTATATGGCTACACCTTC CASSEDNGDLYGYTF
TRBJ1-2 NA TRBD1 15 TRBV28 TGTGCCAGCAGTTCACCGGGACAGGGGACGTATGGCTACACCTTC CASSSPGQGTYGYTF
TRBJ2-7 NA NA 15 TRBV28 TGTGCCAGCAGTCCCCACCGACAGATGTTCTACGAGCAGTACTTC CASSPHRQMFYEQYF
TRBJ2-7 NA TRBD1 15 TRBV19 TGTGCCAGTAGTACGAACCGGGACAGCTCCTACGAGCAGTACTTC CASSTNRDSSYEQYF
TRBJ2-2 NA NA 13 TRBV2 TGTGCCAGCGTCCCGGCGAACACCGGGGAGCTGTTTTTT CASVPANTGELFF
TRBJ2-7 NA NA 12 TRBV6-5 TGTGCCAGCAGTTTGAACTCGGGCGAGCAGTACTTC CASSLNSGEQYF
TRBJ2-1 few NA 15 TRBV25-1 TGTGCCAGCCGCCCGCCAGGCCTCTCCTACAATGAGCAGTTCTTC CASRPPGLSYNEQFF
TRBJ2-7 NA NA 15 TRBV5-1 TGCGCCAGCAGCCCTGGTGGACAGCTCTCCTACGAGCAGTACTTC CASSPGGQLSYEQYF
TRBJ1-6 NA NA 14 TRBV5-8 TGTGCCAGCAGCGAACAGGGCTATAATTCACCCCTCCACTTT CASSEQGYNSPLHF
TRBJ2-7 NA NA 14 TRBV7-2 TGTGCCAGCAGCTTAGCCAGCGCGACCTACGAGCAGTACTTC CASSLASATYEQYF
TRBJ1-5 NA TRBD1 15 TRBV28 TGTGCCAGCAGTTCCACAGGGGGCAGGGATCAGCCCCAGCATTTT CASSSTGGRDQPQHF
TRBJ2-2 NA TRBD1 16 TRBV7-9 TGTGCCAGCAGCCTACCGGGACAGGGGATCGCCGGGGAGCTGTTTTTT CASSLPGQGIAGELFF
TRBJ1-1 NA NA 14 TRBV18 TGTGCCAGCTCCTATGCCGGAGGGAACACTGAAGCTTTCTTT CASSYAGGNTEAFF
TRBJ2-1 once TRBD1 13 TRBV30 TGTGCCTGGATCCAGGGGGCTTACAATGAGCAGTTCTTC CAWIQGAYNEQFF
TRBJ2-1 NA TRBD2 15 TRBV5-1 TGCGCCAGCAGCTTGGAGTCTAGCGGGGGAAATGAGCAGTTCTTC CASSLESSGGNEQFF
TRBJ2-2 NA NA 14 TRBV19 TGTGCCAGTAGTGACCCTCAGGGGTCCGGGGAGCTGTTTTTT CASSDPQGSGELFF
TRBJ2-7 NA NA 12 TRBV6-5 TGTGCCAGCAGCTTACGGGGGAGCGAGCAGTACTTC CASSLRGSEQYF
TRBJ1-5 once TRBD1 13 TRBV12-3/TRBV12-4 TGTGCCAGCAGAGCAGGGGGCGGGCAGCCCCAGCATTTT CASRAGGGQPQHF
TRBJ1-1 few TRBD1 15 TRBV2 TGTGCCAGCAGTCGATCAACAGGGGTGGGCACTGAAGCTTTCTTT CASSRSTGVGTEAFF
TRBJ1-5 once TRBD1 15 TRBV19 TGTGCCAGTAGTAAGACAGGGGGCAGGGATCAGCCCCAGCATTTT CASSKTGGRDQPQHF
TRBJ2-1 NA TRBD1 14 TRBV7-2 TGTGCCAGCAGCTTGCAGACAGGGGGAAATGAGCAGTTCTTC CASSLQTGGNEQFF
TRBJ2-7 NA TRBD1 14 TRBV5-1 TGCGCCAGCAGCTACGAGACAGGGGCAGGGGAGCAGTACTTC CASSYETGAGEQYF
TRBJ1-1 NA TRBD1 12 TRBV2 TGTGCCAGCAGTGAAGCTCCGGACAGGGCTTACTTT CASSEAPDRAYF